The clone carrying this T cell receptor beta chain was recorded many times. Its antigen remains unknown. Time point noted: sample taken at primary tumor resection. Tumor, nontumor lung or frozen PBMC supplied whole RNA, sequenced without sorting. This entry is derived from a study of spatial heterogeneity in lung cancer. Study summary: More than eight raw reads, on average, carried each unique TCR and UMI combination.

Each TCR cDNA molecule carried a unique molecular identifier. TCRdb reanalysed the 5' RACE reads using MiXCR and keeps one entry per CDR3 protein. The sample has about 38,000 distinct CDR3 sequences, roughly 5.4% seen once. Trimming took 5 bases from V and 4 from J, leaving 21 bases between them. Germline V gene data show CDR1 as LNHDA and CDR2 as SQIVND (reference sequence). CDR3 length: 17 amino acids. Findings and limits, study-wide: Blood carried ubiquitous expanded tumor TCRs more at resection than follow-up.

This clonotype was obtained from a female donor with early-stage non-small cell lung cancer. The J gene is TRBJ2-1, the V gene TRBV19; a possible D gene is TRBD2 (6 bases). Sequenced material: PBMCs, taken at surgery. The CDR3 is CASSPQSTGVGYNEQFF. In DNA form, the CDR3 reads TGTGCCAGTAGTCCCCAGAGTACGGGGGTGGGATACAATGAGCAGTTCTTC.